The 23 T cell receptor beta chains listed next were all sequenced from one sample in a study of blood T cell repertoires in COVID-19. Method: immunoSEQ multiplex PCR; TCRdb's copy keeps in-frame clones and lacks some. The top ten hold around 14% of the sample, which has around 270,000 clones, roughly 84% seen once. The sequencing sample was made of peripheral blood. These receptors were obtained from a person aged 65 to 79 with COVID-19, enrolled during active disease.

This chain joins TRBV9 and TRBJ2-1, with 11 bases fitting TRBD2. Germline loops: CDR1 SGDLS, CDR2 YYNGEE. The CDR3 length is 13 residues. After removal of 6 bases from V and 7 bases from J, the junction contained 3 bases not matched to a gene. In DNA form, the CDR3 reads TGTGCCAGCACCCCTAGCGGGAGGAATGAGCAGTTCTTC. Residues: CASTPSGRNEQFF.

The CDR3 DNA sequence: TGTGCCACCTCAGCGGGCTTACGCTCTGGAAACACCATATATTTT. Its protein is CATSAGLRSGNTIYF. V is TRBV19 and J is TRBJ1-3; no reliable D call. The CDR3 sequence is 15 residues long. CDR1 is LNHDA, CDR2 SQIVND, per germline (reference sequence). V was trimmed by 10 bases and J by 0 bases, leaving 16 bases between them.

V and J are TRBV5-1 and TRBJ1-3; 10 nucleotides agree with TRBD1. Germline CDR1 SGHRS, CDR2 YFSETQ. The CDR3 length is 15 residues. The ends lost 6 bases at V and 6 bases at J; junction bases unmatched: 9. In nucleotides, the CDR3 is TGCGCCAGCACGCATTCCGGGACAGGGGCAAACACCATATATTTT. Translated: CASTHSGTGANTIYF. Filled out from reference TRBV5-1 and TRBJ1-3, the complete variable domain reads KAGVTQTPRYLIKTRGQQVTLSCSPISGHRSVSWYQQTPGQGLQFLFEYFSETQRNKGNFPGRFSGRQFSNSRSEMNVSTLELGDSALYLCASTHSGTGANTIYFGEGSWLTVV.

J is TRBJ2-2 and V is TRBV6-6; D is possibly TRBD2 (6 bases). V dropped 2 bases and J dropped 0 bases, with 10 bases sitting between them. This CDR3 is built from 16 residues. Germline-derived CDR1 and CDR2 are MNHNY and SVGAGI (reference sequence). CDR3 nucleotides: TGTGCCAGCAGTTACAGGAGCGGGCCGAACACCGGGGAGCTGTTTTTT. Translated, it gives CASSYRSGPNTGELFF.

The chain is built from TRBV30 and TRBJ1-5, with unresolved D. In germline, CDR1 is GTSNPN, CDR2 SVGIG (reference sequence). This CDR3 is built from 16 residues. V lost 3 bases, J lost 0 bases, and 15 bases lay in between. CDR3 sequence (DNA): TGTGCCTGGAGCGCTCTCGGACTGTATAGCAATCAGCCCCAGCATTTT. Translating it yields CAWSALGLYSNQPQHF.

The CDR3, as DNA: TGTGCCAGCACCGAGAGACAGGGATTAAGAAATGAGCAGTTCTTC. Residues: CASTERQGLRNEQFF. V and J are TRBV6-5 and TRBJ2-1; 7 nucleotides align to TRBD1. This CDR3 spans 15 amino acids. The germline V gene encodes CDR1 MNHEY and CDR2 SVGAGI. Trimming cost V 7 bases and J 7 bases; bases outside gene matches: 13.

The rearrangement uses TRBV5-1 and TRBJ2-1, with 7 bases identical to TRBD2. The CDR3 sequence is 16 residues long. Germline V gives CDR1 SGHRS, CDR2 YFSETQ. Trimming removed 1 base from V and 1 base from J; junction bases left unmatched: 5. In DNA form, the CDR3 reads TGCGCCAGCAGCTTGCAGGACGGGGGGTCCTACAATGAGCAGTTCTTC. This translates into CASSLQDGGSYNEQFF.

CDR3 region: CASSFGHGREKLFF. CDR3 in DNA: TGTGCCAGCAGCTTCGGACACGGGCGGGAAAAACTGTTTTTT. The J gene is TRBJ1-4, the V gene TRBV3-1 (or the pseudogene TRBV3-2); D is perhaps TRBD1 (5 bases). Germline lookup yields CDR1 LGHDT and CDR2 YNNKEL (reference sequence). Trimming took 5 bases from V and 8 from J, leaving 15 bases between them. The CDR3 length is 14 residues.

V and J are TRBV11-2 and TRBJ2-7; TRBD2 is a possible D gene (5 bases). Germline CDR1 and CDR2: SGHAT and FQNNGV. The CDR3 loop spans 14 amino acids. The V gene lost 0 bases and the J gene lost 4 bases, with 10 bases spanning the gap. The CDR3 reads CASSLDGSVYEQYF. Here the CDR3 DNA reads TGTGCCAGCAGCTTAGATGGTAGCGTTTACGAGCAGTACTTC.

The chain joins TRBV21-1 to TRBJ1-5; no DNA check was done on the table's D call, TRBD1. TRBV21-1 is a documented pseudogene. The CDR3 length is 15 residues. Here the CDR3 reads CASSKFLQGSQPQHF. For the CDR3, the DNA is TGTGCCAGCAGCAAATTTTTGCAGGGGAGTCAGCCCCAGCATTTT.

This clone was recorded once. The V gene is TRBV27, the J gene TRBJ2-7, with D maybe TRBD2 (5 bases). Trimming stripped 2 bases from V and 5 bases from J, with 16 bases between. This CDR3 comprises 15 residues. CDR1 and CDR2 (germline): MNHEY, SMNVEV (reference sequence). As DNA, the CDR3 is TGTGCCAGCAGTTTAACCCGGGGAGTTCTCCACGAGCAGTACTTC. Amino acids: CASSLTRGVLHEQYF.

For the CDR3, the DNA is TGTGCCAGCTCACGTGACAGGGTGACCACCGGGGAGCTGTTTTTT. Translating gives CASSRDRVTTGELFF. This chain joins TRBV18 and TRBJ2-2; 7 positions agree with TRBD1. CDR1 KGHSH and CDR2 LQKENI come from the germline V gene. V lost 4 bases, J lost 4 bases, and 6 bases stayed unmatched. This CDR3 is built from 15 residues. The full variable domain, with the rest looked up from reference TRBV18 and TRBJ2-2, is NAGVMQNPRHLVRRRGQEARLRCSPMKGHSHVYWYRQLPEEGLKFMVYLQKENIIDESGMPKERFSAEFPKEGPSILRIQQVVRGDSAAYFCASSRDRVTTGELFFGEGSRLTVL.

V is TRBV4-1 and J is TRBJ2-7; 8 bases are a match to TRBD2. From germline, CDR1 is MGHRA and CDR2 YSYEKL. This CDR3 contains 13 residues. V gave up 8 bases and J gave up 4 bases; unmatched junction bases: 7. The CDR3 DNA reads TGCGCCAGCGCTCCGGGGGGGGGATACGAGCAGTACTTC. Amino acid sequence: CASAPGGGYEQYF.

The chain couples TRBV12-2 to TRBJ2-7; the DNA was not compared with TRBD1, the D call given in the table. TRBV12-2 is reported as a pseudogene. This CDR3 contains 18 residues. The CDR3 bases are TGTGCAAGTCGCTTAGCCGTAGATGAGGGGGTGGTTACCTACGAGCAGTACTTC. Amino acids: CASRLAVDEGVVTYEQYF.

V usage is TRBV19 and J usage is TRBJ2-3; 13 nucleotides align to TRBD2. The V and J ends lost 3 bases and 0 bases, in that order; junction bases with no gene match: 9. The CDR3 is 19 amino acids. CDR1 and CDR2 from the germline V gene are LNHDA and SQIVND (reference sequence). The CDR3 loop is CASSILTSGGEYSTDTQYF. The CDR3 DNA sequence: TGTGCCAGTAGTATTTTAACTAGCGGGGGGGAATATAGCACAGATACGCAGTATTTT.

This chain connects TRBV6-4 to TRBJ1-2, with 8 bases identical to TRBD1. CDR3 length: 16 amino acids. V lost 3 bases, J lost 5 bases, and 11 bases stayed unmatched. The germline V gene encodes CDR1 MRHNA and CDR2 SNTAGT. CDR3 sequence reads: CASSESGQVEGYGYTF. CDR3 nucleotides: TGTGCCAGCAGTGAGTCGGGACAGGTAGAAGGATATGGCTACACCTTC.

This chain's CDR3 is CASSYPGQGLNQPQHF. Here the CDR3 DNA reads TGTGCCAGCAGTTACCCGGGACAGGGCCTCAATCAGCCCCAGCATTTT. The chain uses TRBV6-6 and TRBJ1-5; 9 nucleotides line up with TRBD1. The germline CDR1 and CDR2 sequences are MNHNY and SVGAGI (reference sequence). The CDR3 covers 16 residues. Trimming cost V 2 bases and J 3 bases; bases outside gene matches: 5.

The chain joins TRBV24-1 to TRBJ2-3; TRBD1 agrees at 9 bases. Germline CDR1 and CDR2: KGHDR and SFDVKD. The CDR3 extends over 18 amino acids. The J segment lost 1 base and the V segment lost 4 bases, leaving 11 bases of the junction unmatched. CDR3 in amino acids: CATSDPTGGVFGTDTQYF. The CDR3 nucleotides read TGTGCCACCAGTGACCCAACAGGGGGCGTTTTTGGCACAGATACGCAGTATTTT.

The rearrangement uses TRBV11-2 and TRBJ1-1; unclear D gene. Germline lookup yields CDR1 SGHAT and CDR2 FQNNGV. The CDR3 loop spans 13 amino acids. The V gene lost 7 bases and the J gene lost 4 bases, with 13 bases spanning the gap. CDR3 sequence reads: CASTLSEGTEAFF. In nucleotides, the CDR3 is TGTGCCAGCACCCTCTCGGAGGGCACTGAAGCTTTCTTT.

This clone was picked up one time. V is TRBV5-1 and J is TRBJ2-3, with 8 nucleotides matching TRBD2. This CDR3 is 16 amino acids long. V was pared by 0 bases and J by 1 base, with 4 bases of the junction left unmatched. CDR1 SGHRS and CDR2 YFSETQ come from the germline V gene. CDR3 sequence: CASSLDGGAGTDTQYF. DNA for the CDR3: TGCGCCAGCAGCTTGGACGGGGGGGCAGGCACAGATACGCAGTATTTT. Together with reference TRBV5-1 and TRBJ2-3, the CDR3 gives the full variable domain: KAGVTQTPRYLIKTRGQQVTLSCSPISGHRSVSWYQQTPGQGLQFLFEYFSETQRNKGNFPGRFSGRQFSNSRSEMNVSTLELGDSALYLCASSLDGGAGTDTQYFGPGTRLTVL.

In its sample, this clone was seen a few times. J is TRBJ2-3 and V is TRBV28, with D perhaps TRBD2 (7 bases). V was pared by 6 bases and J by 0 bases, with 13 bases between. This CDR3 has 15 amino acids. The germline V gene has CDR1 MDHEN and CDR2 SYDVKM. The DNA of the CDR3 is TGTGCCAGCAGGCGGGGGACATCTAGCACAGATACGCAGTATTTT. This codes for CASRRGTSSTDTQYF.

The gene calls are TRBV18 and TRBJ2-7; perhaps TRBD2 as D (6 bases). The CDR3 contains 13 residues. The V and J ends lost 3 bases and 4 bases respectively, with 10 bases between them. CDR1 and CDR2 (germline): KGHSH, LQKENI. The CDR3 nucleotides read TGTGCCAGCTCACCGGGGGACTCATACGAGCAGTACTTC. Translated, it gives CASSPGDSYEQYF. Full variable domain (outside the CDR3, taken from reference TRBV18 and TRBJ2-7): NAGVMQNPRHLVRRRGQEARLRCSPMKGHSHVYWYRQLPEEGLKFMVYLQKENIIDESGMPKERFSAEFPKEGPSILRIQQVVRGDSAAYFCASSPGDSYEQYFGPGTRLTVT.

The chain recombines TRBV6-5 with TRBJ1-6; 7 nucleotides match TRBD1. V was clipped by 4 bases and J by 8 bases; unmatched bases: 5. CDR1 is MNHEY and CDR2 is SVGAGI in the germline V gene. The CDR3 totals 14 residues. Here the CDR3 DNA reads TGTGCCAGCAGTTCGACAGGGTCTTATTCACCCCTCCACTTT. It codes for CASSSTGSYSPLHF.